A selection of T cell receptor beta chains follows, all from one sample in a study of blood T cell repertoires in COVID-19. Sequenced by immunoSEQ multiplex PCR; TCRdb stores in-frame clones only, minus some. This table holds about 170,000 clones, about 88% found once. The specimen was peripheral blood. These receptor sequences come from a woman older than 75 with COVID-19, enrolled during active disease. The CDR3 runs from the conserved cysteine through the conserved F or W. D genes are given only for firm matches.

V gene: TRBV11-1
D gene: TRBD1
J gene: TRBJ2-7
CDR3 length: 15
CDR3 protein: CASSPRTGPSYEQYF
CDR3 DNA: TGTGCCAGCAGCCCCAGGACAGGGCCGTCCTACGAGCAGTACTTC

V gene: TRBV24-1
D gene: NA
J gene: TRBJ1-1
CDR3 length: 13
CDR3 protein: CATSDPGRGEAFF
CDR3 DNA: TGTGCCACCAGTGATCCAGGGCGGGGTGAAGCTTTCTTT

V gene: TRBV4-1
D gene: NA
J gene: TRBJ2-7
CDR3 length: 15
CDR3 protein: CASSQAGTDPTGQYF
CDR3 DNA: TGCGCCAGCAGCCAAGCGGGAACGGATCCTACGGGGCAGTACTTC

V gene: TRBV6-5
D gene: TRBD1
J gene: TRBJ1-4
CDR3 length: 14
CDR3 protein: CASRSQGAGEKLFF
CDR3 DNA: TGTGCCAGCAGGTCACAGGGGGCTGGTGAAAAACTGTTTTTT

V gene: TRBV7-9
D gene: TRBD2
J gene: TRBJ2-3
CDR3 length: 16
CDR3 protein: CASSSSGRGYTDTQYF
CDR3 DNA: TGTGCCAGCAGCTCTAGCGGGAGGGGGTACACAGATACGCAGTATTTT

V gene: TRBV9
D gene: NA
J gene: TRBJ1-2
CDR3 length: 15
CDR3 protein: CASSPGGFGNYGYTF
CDR3 DNA: TGTGCCAGCTCCCCAGGAGGGTTCGGAAACTATGGCTACACCTTC

V gene: TRBV7-2
D gene: TRBD1
J gene: TRBJ2-7
CDR3 length: 15
CDR3 protein: CASSLGPGGPNEQYF
CDR3 DNA: TGTGCCAGCAGCTTAGGGCCAGGGGGTCCCAACGAGCAGTACTTC

V gene: TRBV28
D gene: TRBD1
J gene: TRBJ1-5
CDR3 length: 14
CDR3 protein: CASSVDRGSQPQHF
CDR3 DNA: TGTGCCAGCAGTGTGGACAGGGGGAGTCAGCCCCAGCATTTT

V gene: TRBV11-2
D gene: NA
J gene: TRBJ1-1
CDR3 length: 15
CDR3 protein: CASSLGLQGGPEAFF
CDR3 DNA: TGTGCCAGCAGCTTAGGGCTACAGGGCGGACCTGAAGCTTTCTTT

V gene: TRBV6-5
D gene: NA
J gene: TRBJ1-2
CDR3 length: 14
CDR3 protein: CASSSRSGEDGYTF
CDR3 DNA: TGTGCCAGCAGTTCTCGGTCGGGGGAGGACGGCTACACCTTC

V gene: TRBV2
D gene: TRBD1
J gene: TRBJ1-2
CDR3 length: 15
CDR3 protein: CASSEPSSGGYGYTF
CDR3 DNA: TGTGCCAGCAGTGAACCGAGCTCAGGGGGCTATGGCTACACCTTC

V gene: TRBV5-6
D gene: NA
J gene: TRBJ1-1
CDR3 length: 14
CDR3 protein: CASSLQGRRAEAFF
CDR3 DNA: TGTGCCAGCAGCTTGCAGGGAAGGAGAGCTGAAGCTTTCTTT

V gene: TRBV27
D gene: TRBD1
J gene: TRBJ2-4
CDR3 length: 14
CDR3 protein: CASARGTGGNIQYF
CDR3 DNA: TGTGCCAGCGCCAGAGGTACAGGGGGAAACATTCAGTACTTC

V gene: TRBV5-5
D gene: NA
J gene: TRBJ1-2
CDR3 length: 13
CDR3 protein: CASSLGNFYGYTF
CDR3 DNA: TGTGCCAGCAGCTTGGGTAATTTCTATGGCTACACCTTC

V gene: TRBV28
D gene: NA
J gene: TRBJ1-2
CDR3 length: 11
CDR3 protein: CASSGVGGYTF
CDR3 DNA: TGTGCCAGCAGTGGAGTAGGCGGCTACACCTTC

V gene: TRBV28
D gene: NA
J gene: TRBJ1-2
CDR3 length: 17
CDR3 protein: CASSPRTDRDYNYGYTF
CDR3 DNA: TGTGCCAGCAGTCCAAGGACTGACCGAGATTATAACTATGGCTACACCTTC

V gene: TRBV29-1
D gene: TRBD1
J gene: TRBJ1-1
CDR3 length: 16
CDR3 protein: CSVSSRTGLIFTEAFF
CDR3 DNA: TGCAGCGTGTCCTCGAGGACAGGGTTAATTTTCACTGAAGCTTTCTTT

V gene: TRBV6-6
D gene: NA
J gene: TRBJ1-1
CDR3 length: 14
CDR3 protein: CASSYSGGDPEAFF
CDR3 DNA: TGTGCCAGCAGTTACTCGGGGGGGGACCCTGAAGCTTTCTTT